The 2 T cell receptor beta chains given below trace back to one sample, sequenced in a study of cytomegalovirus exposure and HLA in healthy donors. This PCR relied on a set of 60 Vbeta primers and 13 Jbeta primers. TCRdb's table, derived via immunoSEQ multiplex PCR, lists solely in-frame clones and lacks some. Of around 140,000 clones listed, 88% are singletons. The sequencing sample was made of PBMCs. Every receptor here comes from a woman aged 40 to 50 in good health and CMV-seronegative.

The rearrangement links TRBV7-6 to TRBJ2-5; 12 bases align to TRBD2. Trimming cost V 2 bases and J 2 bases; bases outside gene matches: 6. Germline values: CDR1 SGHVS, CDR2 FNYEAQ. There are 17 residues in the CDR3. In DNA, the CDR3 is TGTGCCAGCAGCTTACACCGGACTAGCGGGAATCAAGAGACCCAGTACTTC. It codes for CASSLHRTSGNQETQYF.

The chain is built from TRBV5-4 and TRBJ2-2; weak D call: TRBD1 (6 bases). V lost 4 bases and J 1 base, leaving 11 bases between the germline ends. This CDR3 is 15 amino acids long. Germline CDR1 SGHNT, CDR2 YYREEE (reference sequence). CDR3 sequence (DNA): TGTGCCAGCAGCAGTGGGGGCTGGAACACCGGGGAGCTGTTTTTT. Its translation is CASSSGGWNTGELFF.